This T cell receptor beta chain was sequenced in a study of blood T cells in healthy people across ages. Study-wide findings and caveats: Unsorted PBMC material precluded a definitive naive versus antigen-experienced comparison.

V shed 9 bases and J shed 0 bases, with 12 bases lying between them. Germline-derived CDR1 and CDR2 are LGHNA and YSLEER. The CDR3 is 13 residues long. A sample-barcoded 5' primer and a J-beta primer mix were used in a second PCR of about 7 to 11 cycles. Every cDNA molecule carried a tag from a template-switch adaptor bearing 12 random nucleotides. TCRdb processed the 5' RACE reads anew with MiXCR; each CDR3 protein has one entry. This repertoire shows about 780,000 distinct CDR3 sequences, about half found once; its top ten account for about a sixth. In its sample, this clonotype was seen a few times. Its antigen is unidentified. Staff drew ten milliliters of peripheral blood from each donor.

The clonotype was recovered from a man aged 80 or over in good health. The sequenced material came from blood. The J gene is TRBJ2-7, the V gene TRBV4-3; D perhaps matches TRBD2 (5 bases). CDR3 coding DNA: TGCGCCAGTAAGGAGGCAGGCTCCTACGAGCAGTACTTC. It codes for CASKEAGSYEQYF.